What follows are 25 T cell receptor beta chains derived from one specimen sequenced in a study of shared clonotypes between healthy human individuals. The data were produced by immunoSEQ multiplex PCR, yet TCRdb's version contains in-frame clones alone and is incomplete. The table shows more than 2,000,000 clones, with over 90% occurring only once. Sequences were obtained from naive CD4+ T cells from PBMCs. Subset indicated: CD45RA+ positively selected. The receptors were sampled from a man between 18 and 29 years old in good health. Some clones in this sample may be carry-over from other donors' samples.

This clone has only one observation. The chain carries TRBV2 and TRBJ2-1; D remains unclear. The V end was cut by 3 bases, the J end by 9 bases, with 6 bases between. The germline gives CDR1 SNHLY, CDR2 FYNNEI. The CDR3 has 11 residues. In DNA form, the CDR3 reads TGTGCCAGCAGTGATCTGGGTGAGCAGTTCTTC. It is translated as CASSDLGEQFF.

The V and J genes are TRBV19 and TRBJ1-4; 7 bases align to TRBD1. The V gene's germline CDR1 is LNHDA and CDR2 SQIVND (reference sequence). The length of the CDR3 is 17 residues. V trimming: 3 bases; J trimming: 0 bases; junction bases outside the gene matches: 7. The CDR3 protein is CASSIKDRSATNEKLFF. The CDR3 DNA reads TGTGCCAGTAGTATTAAGGACAGGAGCGCAACTAATGAAAAACTGTTTTTT.

Of note for this clone: The sample holds other DNA sequences that translate to the same CDR3. The chain couples TRBV18 to TRBJ2-5, with D perhaps TRBD1 or TRBD2 (6 bases each). Trimming pared 6 bases from V and 5 bases from J, leaving 13 bases between. The CDR3 contains 13 residues. Germline CDR1 is KGHSH and CDR2 is LQKENI. The CDR3 nucleotides read TGTGCCAGCTCCCCGCCGGGGGCGGAGACCCAGTACTTC. It yields the protein CASSPPGAETQYF. The full variable domain, its missing parts supplied by reference TRBV18 and TRBJ2-5, is NAGVMQNPRHLVRRRGQEARLRCSPMKGHSHVYWYRQLPEEGLKFMVYLQKENIIDESGMPKERFSAEFPKEGPSILRIQQVVRGDSAAYFCASSPPGAETQYFGPGTRLLVL.

The V and J genes are TRBV5-6 and TRBJ1-1; D not certain. Deletions cut 1 base from V and 0 bases from J, with 7 bases between. Germline CDR1 is SGHDT and CDR2 is YYEEEE. This CDR3 is built from 14 residues. CDR3 coding DNA: TGTGCCAGCAGCTTGTATGGGTTGAACACTGAAGCTTTCTTT. As protein: CASSLYGLNTEAFF.

V gene TRBV7-2 combines with J gene TRBJ2-7, with 9 bases that match TRBD2. The CDR3 has 16 residues. Germline V gene sequence: CDR1 SGHTA, CDR2 FQGNSA. V was clipped by 3 bases and J by 0 bases; unmatched bases: 6. The CDR3 protein is CASSLGLARSSYEQYF. In DNA, the CDR3 is TGTGCCAGCAGCTTGGGACTAGCCCGGAGCTCCTACGAGCAGTACTTC.

This chain joins TRBV7-8 and TRBJ1-3; D gene ambiguous. Trimming shortened V by 1 base and J by 4 bases, and 5 bases separated the two germline ends. This CDR3 contains 13 residues. Per the germline V gene, CDR1 is SGHVS and CDR2 is FQNEAQ. The CDR3 protein is CASSLEVGNTIYF. The CDR3 DNA reads TGTGCCAGCAGCTTAGAGGTCGGAAACACCATATATTTT.

This clone has only one observation. The rearrangement joins TRBV7-7 to TRBJ2-5; D might be TRBD1 or TRBD2, each matching 8 bases. The CDR3 is 15 residues long. Germline loops: CDR1 SSHAT, CDR2 FNYEAQ (reference sequence). V was clipped by 5 bases and J by 5 bases, with 18 bases between them. The CDR3 loop is CASSQGAGRAETQYF. The CDR3 region has the DNA TGTGCCAGCAGCCAGGGGGCCGGGAGGGCTGAGACCCAGTACTTC.

This chain joins TRBV10-3 and TRBJ2-3; TRBD2 matches at 8 bases. Germline lookup yields CDR1 ENHRY and CDR2 SYGVKD. V lost 4 bases and J lost 0; bases outside the gene matches: 12. CDR3 length: 18 residues. The CDR3 nucleotides are TGTGCCATCAGTGCCACGGGGGGGACGGAATCTAGCACAGATACGCAGTATTTT. This sequence encodes CAISATGGTESSTDTQYF.

In this sample, this clone turned up a few times. This chain connects TRBV5-4 to TRBJ2-7; unclear D gene. Germline loops: CDR1 SGHNT, CDR2 YYREEE (reference sequence). V gave up 4 bases and J gave up 3 bases, with 14 bases separating them. CDR3 length: 14 amino acids. The CDR3 spells CASSMDPSSYEQYF. Written as DNA, the CDR3 is TGTGCCAGCAGCATGGACCCGTCAAGCTACGAGCAGTACTTC.

This rearrangement joins TRBV7-6 to TRBJ1-5; a possible D gene is TRBD1 (5 bases). The germline V gene has CDR1 SGHVS and CDR2 FNYEAQ. V shed 5 bases and J shed 0 bases, with 8 bases lying between them. This CDR3 has 14 amino acids. CDR3: CASSPQGSNQPQHF. The CDR3 bases are TGTGCCAGCAGCCCCCAGGGTAGCAATCAGCCCCAGCATTTT.

This clone appeared a few times. This chain joins TRBV15 and TRBJ1-5; tentative D call: TRBD1 (6 bases). The V end lost 5 bases, the J end lost 7 bases, and 18 bases lay between the germline ends. The CDR3 spans 15 residues. CDR1 is LNHNV, CDR2 YYDKDF, per germline (reference sequence). In DNA form, the CDR3 reads TGTGCCACCAGCCCACGGACAGCGGGCGAGCAGCCCCAGCATTTT. It translates to CATSPRTAGEQPQHF.

This chain connects TRBV7-2 to TRBJ2-2; TRBD2 aligns across 13 bases. The CDR3 loop spans 19 amino acids. The ends lost 4 bases at V and 4 bases at J; junction bases unmatched: 12. Germline V lookup: CDR1 SGHTA, CDR2 FQGNSA. CDR3 residues: CASSSVVTSGRARTGELFF. The CDR3 nucleotides read TGTGCCAGCAGCTCCGTCGTTACTAGCGGGAGGGCCCGCACCGGGGAGCTGTTTTTT.

V and J are TRBV7-2 and TRBJ1-1, with TRBD1 as a possible D gene (5 bases). The germline CDR1 and CDR2 sequences are SGHTA and FQGNSA. Trimming shortened V by 3 bases and J by 5 bases, and 10 bases separated the two germline ends. This CDR3 has 13 residues. CDR3 loop: CASSLMEGTEAFF. For the CDR3, the DNA is TGTGCCAGCAGCTTGATGGAGGGGACTGAAGCTTTCTTT.

This rearrangement joins TRBV18 to TRBJ2-7; 7 nucleotides align to TRBD2. The CDR3 extends over 16 amino acids. Germline loops: CDR1 KGHSH, CDR2 LQKENI. Losses at the gene ends were 2 bases for V and 0 bases for J; bases not matched to a gene: 7. This chain's CDR3 is CASSPVAGVSSYEQYF. DNA of the CDR3: TGTGCCAGCTCACCAGTGGCGGGGGTCAGCTCCTACGAGCAGTACTTC. The full variable domain, rest sourced from reference TRBV18 and TRBJ2-7, is NAGVMQNPRHLVRRRGQEARLRCSPMKGHSHVYWYRQLPEEGLKFMVYLQKENIIDESGMPKERFSAEFPKEGPSILRIQQVVRGDSAAYFCASSPVAGVSSYEQYFGPGTRLTVT.

As for this clone: This CDR3 is also generated by other DNA sequences in the sample. This sequence joins TRBV7-9 and TRBJ1-1; D not resolved. Germline assignment: CDR1 SEHNR and CDR2 FQNEAQ (reference sequence). V was cut by 1 base and J by 4 bases, with 7 bases left in between. The length of the CDR3 is 13 residues. The CDR3 coding sequence is TGTGCCAGCAGCTTAGAAGCGGCCACTGAAGCTTTCTTT. The encoded protein is CASSLEAATEAFF. Complete variable domain (other parts from reference TRBV7-9 and TRBJ1-1): DTGVSQNPRHKITKRGQNVTFRCDPISEHNRLYWYRQTLGQGPEFLTYFQNEAQLEKSRLLSDRFSAERPKGSFSTLEIQRTEQGDSAMYLCASSLEAATEAFFGQGTRLTVV.

The rearrangement joins TRBV5-1 to TRBJ1-2, with a weak D call TRBD1 (5 bases). The germline gives CDR1 SGHRS, CDR2 YFSETQ. Between the trimmed V and J ends, which lost 2 bases and 5 bases, there was a span of 10 bases. CDR3 length equals 13 residues. The CDR3 DNA follows: TGCGCCAGCAGCTTTGCCAGGGATTATGGCTACACCTTC. Its translation is CASSFARDYGYTF.

There are a few counts of this clone. The gene calls are TRBV5-1 and TRBJ2-7, with TRBD1 matching 8 bases. Trimming took 4 bases from V and 0 from J; bases not matched to a gene: 3. From germline, CDR1 is SGHRS and CDR2 YFSETQ. The CDR3 covers 14 residues. DNA of the CDR3: TGCGCCAGCAGCAAGGGACAGGCCTCCTACGAGCAGTACTTC. Protein: CASSKGQASYEQYF.

The chain uses TRBV19 and TRBJ1-2, with 7 bases that match TRBD1. The CDR3 contains 14 residues. V was pared by 6 bases and J by 5 bases, with 9 bases of the junction left unmatched. Germline V gene lookup returns CDR1 LNHDA and CDR2 SQIVND (reference sequence). The CDR3 here is CASSMTGLEYGYTF. The CDR3 DNA sequence: TGTGCCAGTAGCATGACAGGGTTGGAATATGGCTACACCTTC.

The rearrangement links TRBV7-9 to TRBJ2-2; a possible D gene is TRBD2 (5 bases). Germline CDR1 and CDR2: SEHNR and FQNEAQ (reference sequence). The CDR3 covers 13 residues. Trimming shortened V by 5 bases and J by 12 bases, and 16 bases separated the two germline ends. The CDR3 spells CASSHYAPGKLFF. CDR3 nucleotide sequence: TGTGCCAGCAGCCACTATGCACCGGGGAAGCTGTTTTTT.

The rearrangement uses TRBV19 and TRBJ1-5; D gene uncertain. Trimming pared 3 bases from V and 4 bases from J, leaving 19 bases between. The CDR3 totals 17 residues. Germline CDR1 reads LNHDA; CDR2 reads SQIVND (reference sequence). The CDR3 nucleotides are TGTGCCAGTAGTATCGGGCGGGATGGCGTAGGAAATCAGCCCCAGCATTTT. It codes for CASSIGRDGVGNQPQHF. Based on the CDR3 plus reference TRBV19 and TRBJ1-5, the full variable domain is DGGITQSPKYLFRKEGQNVTLSCEQNLNHDAMYWYRQDPGQGLRLIYYSQIVNDFQKGDIAEGYSVSREKKESFPLTVTSAQKNPTAFYLCASSIGRDGVGNQPQHFGDGTRLSIL.

The J gene is TRBJ1-5, the V gene TRBV9; D is perhaps TRBD1 (6 bases). CDR3 size: 14 residues. Germline values: CDR1 SGDLS, CDR2 YYNGEE. V lost 4 bases, J lost 4 bases, and 12 bases lay in between. CDR3 amino acids: CASSSRTENQPQHF. In nucleotides, the CDR3 is TGTGCCAGCAGCTCCCGGACAGAGAATCAGCCCCAGCATTTT. Full variable domain (outside the CDR3, taken from reference TRBV9 and TRBJ1-5): DSGVTQTPKHLITATGQRVTLRCSPRSGDLSVYWYQQSLDQGLQFLIQYYNGEERAKGNILERFSAQQFPDLHSELNLSSLELGDSALYFCASSSRTENQPQHFGDGTRLSIL.

The chain links TRBV11-2 to TRBJ2-1, with TRBD1 identical over 8 bases. Germline V gene sequence: CDR1 SGHAT, CDR2 FQNNGV. Trimming cost V 6 bases and J 2 bases; bases outside gene matches: 12. This CDR3 comprises 17 residues. For the CDR3, the DNA is TGTGCCAGCAGTTTTGGGAGGACAGGGAGACCCTACAATGAGCAGTTCTTC. This translates into CASSFGRTGRPYNEQFF.

The chain carries TRBV5-3 and TRBJ1-5, with a possible D match to TRBD1 (5 bases). TRBV5-3 is an ORF; its function is uncertain. Trimming removed 6 bases from V and 0 bases from J, with 16 bases in between. This CDR3 contains 16 residues. The CDR3 region has the DNA TGTGCCAGAACCTTTATACGGCAGGGTAGCAATCAGCCCCAGCATTTT. Its translation is CARTFIRQGSNQPQHF.

This chain links TRBV7-9 with TRBJ1-6; TRBD1 agrees at 10 bases. CDR3 size: 16 residues. Germline V gives CDR1 SEHNR, CDR2 FQNEAQ (reference sequence). V shed 4 bases and J 11 bases; nucleotides not matched to a gene: 11. The CDR3, as DNA: TGTGCCAGCAGCTCCACCCCCGGGACAGGGGAACCACCCCTCCACTTT. This sequence encodes CASSSTPGTGEPPLHF.

The CDR3 region is CASSHDRVNEQFF. The CDR3 nucleotides read TGTGCCAGCTCACACGACAGGGTTAATGAGCAGTTCTTC. The V call is TRBV18, the J call TRBJ2-1; 7 bases are a match to TRBD1. Losses at the gene ends were 4 bases for V and 7 bases for J; bases not matched to a gene: 4. Germline values: CDR1 KGHSH, CDR2 LQKENI. The CDR3 spans 13 residues. The variable domain in full, with the rest retrieved from reference TRBV18 and TRBJ2-1, is NAGVMQNPRHLVRRRGQEARLRCSPMKGHSHVYWYRQLPEEGLKFMVYLQKENIIDESGMPKERFSAEFPKEGPSILRIQQVVRGDSAAYFCASSHDRVNEQFFGPGTRLTVL.